This TCR beta chain derives from a study of control samples from healthy donors and cancer patients. Method: immunoSEQ multiplex PCR; TCRdb's copy keeps in-frame clones and lacks some. This sample has some 150,000 clones, with approximately 94% found just once. Germline lookup yields CDR1 SGDLS and CDR2 YYNGEE. V was trimmed by 10 bases and J by 5 bases, leaving 23 bases between them. CDR3 size: 15 residues. Input material: blood. The receptor comes from a man in his forties in good health. This chain uses TRBV9 with TRBJ2-3; D unclear. CDR3 DNA sequence: TGTGCCGGCACTCGGGCCCCCCCCACCGAAGATACGCAGTATTTT. Protein: CAGTRAPPTEDTQYF.